This TCR beta chain is drawn from a study of T cell responses to AZD1222 COVID-19 vaccine. About this clone itself: Its antigen is unidentified.

Study-wide results and limits: Spike-specific TCR breadth and depth rose after two AZD1222 doses. Within unmutated variant regions lay the reported targets of nearly half of spike-specific TCRs.

There are 14 residues in the CDR3. Germline CDR1 and CDR2: SGHNT and YYREEE (reference sequence). Trimming shortened V by 4 bases and J by 2 bases, and 13 bases separated the two germline ends. Libraries were prepared by immunoSEQ multiplex PCR; TCRdb keeps only in-frame clonotypes and omits some of them. The sample holds about 130,000 clones, 89% seen once. The TCR comes from an adult in good health. The rearrangement joins TRBV5-4 to TRBJ2-7, with TRBD1 as a possible D gene (6 bases). Sequenced material: peripheral blood, taken on day 0 of AZD1222 vaccination. As DNA, the CDR3 is TGTGCCAGCAGCCACGGACAGCTCCCCTACGAGCAGTACTTC. Its translation is CASSHGQLPYEQYF.